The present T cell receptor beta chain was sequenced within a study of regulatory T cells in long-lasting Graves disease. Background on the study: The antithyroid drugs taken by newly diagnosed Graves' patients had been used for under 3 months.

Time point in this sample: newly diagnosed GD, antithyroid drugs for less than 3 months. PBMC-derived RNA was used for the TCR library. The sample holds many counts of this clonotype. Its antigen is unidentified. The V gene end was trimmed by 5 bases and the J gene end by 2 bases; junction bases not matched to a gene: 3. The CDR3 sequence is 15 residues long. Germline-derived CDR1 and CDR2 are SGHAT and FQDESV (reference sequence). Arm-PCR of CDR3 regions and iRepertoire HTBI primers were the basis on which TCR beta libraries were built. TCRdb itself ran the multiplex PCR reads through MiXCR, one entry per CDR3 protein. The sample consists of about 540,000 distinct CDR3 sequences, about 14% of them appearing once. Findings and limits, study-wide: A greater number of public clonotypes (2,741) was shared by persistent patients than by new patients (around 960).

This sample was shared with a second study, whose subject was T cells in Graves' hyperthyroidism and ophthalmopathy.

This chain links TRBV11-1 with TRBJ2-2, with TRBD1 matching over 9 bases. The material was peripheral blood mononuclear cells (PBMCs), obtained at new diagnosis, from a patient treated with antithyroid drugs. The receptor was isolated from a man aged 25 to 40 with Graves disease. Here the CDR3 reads CASSTGQGNTGELFF. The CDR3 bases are TGTGCCAGCAGCACGGGACAGGGAAACACCGGGGAGCTGTTTTTT.